The T cell receptor (beta chain) described here comes from a study of blood T cell repertoires in COVID-19. The CDR3 covers 16 residues. V lost 1 base to trimming and J lost 1 base, with 11 bases between them. Germline V gene sequence: CDR1 LNHDA, CDR2 SQIVND (reference sequence). The table came from immunoSEQ multiplex PCR; TCRdb's copy has only in-frame clones and leaves some out. The sample shows approximately 260,000 clones, about 90% of them seen only once. This clone was recorded at least ten times. Other DNA sequences within the sample encode an identical CDR3. The chain couples TRBV19 to TRBJ1-5, with a weak D call TRBD1 (6 bases). What was sequenced was PBMCs or T cells enriched from blood (not recorded which). This clonotype was sampled from a woman in her sixties who had recovered from COVID-19. The DNA for the CDR3 is TGTGCCAGTAGTATAGTCAGGGGCTACAGCAATCAGCCCCAGCATTTT. Its translation is CASSIVRGYSNQPQHF. The full variable domain, in which reference TRBV19 and TRBJ1-5 provide the parts outside the CDR3, is DGGITQSPKYLFRKEGQNVTLSCEQNLNHDAMYWYRQDPGQGLRLIYYSQIVNDFQKGDIAEGYSVSREKKESFPLTVTSAQKNPTAFYLCASSIVRGYSNQPQHFGDGTRLSIL.